This is a list of T cell receptor beta chains from one sample in a study of OX40 agonist ivuxolimab in advanced cancers. Data came from immunoSEQ multiplex PCR; TCRdb stores just in-frame clones and leaves some out. The top ten hold 0.35% to 0.45% of the sample, which has fewer than 95,000 clones, less than 85% seen once. Sequenced here: CD4+ or CD8+ T cells sorted from blood, sampled in a trial of the OX40 agonist ivuxolimab. The receptors stem from an adult with an advanced solid tumor such as melanoma, head and neck, liver or kidney cancer. CDR3s include the opening cysteine and the closing phenylalanine or tryptophan. D genes are given only for firm matches. Clone size is given for some rows only: seen once, a few or many times, or a class if the clone is expanded.

clone_size	d_call	v_call	cdr3_length	j_call	cdr3_aa	cdr3_nt
.	.	TRBV5-6	14	TRBJ2-7	CASSLGGSGALQYF	TGTGCCAGCAGCTTGGGTGGGTCTGGAGCTTTGCAGTACTTC
.	.	TRBV6-5	15	TRBJ1-1	CASSYSPQGFTEAFF	TGTGCCAGCAGTTACTCCCCCCAGGGATTTACTGAAGCTTTCTTT
few	.	TRBV18	11	TRBJ1-1	CASSLHTEAFF	TGTGCCAGCTCACTGCATACTGAAGCTTTCTTT
.	TRBD1	TRBV6-1	15	TRBJ1-5	CASSEARGRRQPQHF	TGTGCCAGCAGTGAAGCAAGGGGGCGCAGACAGCCCCAGCATTTT
.	.	TRBV4-1	15	TRBJ2-7	CASSQWLGGVYEQYF	TGCGCCAGCAGCCAATGGTTAGGAGGGGTATACGAGCAGTACTTC
once	.	TRBV11-2	14	TRBJ1-4	CASSLRPLNGKLFF	TGTGCCAGCAGCTTACGGCCCCTGAATGGGAAACTGTTTTTT
.	.	TRBV6-5	15	TRBJ2-4	CASSYSPHTKNIQYF	TGTGCCAGCAGTTACTCCCCTCATACCAAAAACATTCAGTACTTC
.	.	TRBV2	13	TRBJ1-4	CASRRTLNEKLFF	TGTGCCAGCAGAAGGACACTCAATGAAAAACTGTTTTTT
.	.	TRBV11-2	13	TRBJ1-1	CASSLVEGTEAFF	TGTGCCAGCAGCTTAGTTGAGGGTACTGAAGCTTTCTTT
.	TRBD2	TRBV19	15	TRBJ2-1	CASSTGGAYANEQFF	TGTGCCAGTAGTACCGGGGGGGCCTATGCCAATGAGCAGTTCTTC
.	TRBD2	TRBV4-2	16	TRBJ2-3	CASSQDGTSGGYTQYF	TGTGCCAGCAGCCAAGATGGGACTAGCGGGGGGTATACGCAGTATTTT
.	.	TRBV28	14	TRBJ1-1	CASSPPGWNTEAFF	TGTGCCAGCAGTCCTCCAGGGTGGAACACTGAAGCTTTCTTT
.	.	TRBV7-2	13	TRBJ1-1	CASTRTVNTEAFF	TGTGCCAGCACCCGGACGGTGAACACTGAAGCTTTCTTT
.	TRBD1	TRBV7-9	15	TRBJ1-3	CASSRRQGGRNTIYF	TGTGCCAGCAGCCGGAGACAGGGGGGCCGAAACACCATATATTTT
.	.	TRBV6-5	13	TRBJ1-2	CASTSGGAVGYTF	TGTGCCAGCACCTCGGGGGGCGCGGTAGGCTACACCTTC
.	.	TRBV7-2	16	TRBJ1-5	CASSLVGGHSNQPQHF	TGTGCCAGCAGCTTAGTCGGGGGCCATAGCAATCAGCCCCAGCATTTT
.	.	TRBV28	12	TRBJ1-5	CASSLLYQPQHF	TGTGCCAGCTCCCTTCTGTACCAGCCCCAGCATTTT
.	TRBD1	TRBV7-3	15	TRBJ1-2	CASSLTGTGGGGYTF	TGTGCCAGCAGCTTAACGGGGACAGGGGGTGGTGGCTACACCTTC
few	.	TRBV15	15	TRBJ1-2	CATSRAGSGNYGYTF	TGTGCCACCAGCAGAGCGGGGTCAGGGAACTATGGCTACACCTTC
once	.	TRBV28	14	TRBJ1-4	CASSGGATNEKLFF	TGTGCCAGCAGTGGGGGAGCAACTAATGAAAAACTGTTTTTT
once	.	TRBV10-3	13	TRBJ2-5	CAIGKQGQETQYF	TGTGCCATCGGGAAGCAGGGGCAAGAGACCCAGTACTTC
.	.	TRBV28	17	TRBJ2-3	CASSQSRDHTRRDTQYF	TGTGCCAGCAGCCAGAGTAGGGACCATACTAGAAGAGATACGCAGTATTTT
.	.	TRBV14	15	TRBJ2-5	CASSQDGNYWETQYF	TGTGCCAGCAGCCAGGATGGGAACTATTGGGAGACCCAGTACTTC
.	.	TRBV6-6	14	TRBJ1-6	CASSYYGTNSPLHF	TGTGCCAGCAGTTACTACGGGACTAATTCACCCCTCCACTTT
.	TRBD1	TRBV18	15	TRBJ1-4	CASSPDRVANEKLFF	TGTGCCAGCTCACCAGACAGGGTGGCTAATGAAAAACTGTTTTTT
.	.	TRBV9	13	TRBJ1-2	CASSVARGYGYTF	TGTGCCAGCAGCGTAGCAAGGGGCTATGGCTACACCTTC
.	.	TRBV7-2	15	TRBJ2-3	CASSLTGLVTDTQYF	TGTGCCAGCAGCCTTACCGGACTCGTCACAGATACGCAGTATTTT
.	TRBD1	TRBV19	17	TRBJ1-6	CASSNRQGESYNSPLHF	TGTGCCAGTAGTAATAGACAGGGGGAATCCTATAATTCACCCCTCCACTTT
.	.	TRBV7-6	13	TRBJ2-1	CASSLFWVDEQFF	TGTGCCAGCAGCTTATTCTGGGTTGATGAGCAGTTCTTC